This is a list of T cell receptor beta chains from one sample in a study of blood T cells in healthy people across ages. In TCRdb, the 5' RACE reads were re-called with MiXCR into one record per CDR3 protein. The sample carries more than 600,000 distinct CDR3 sequences, 20% to 30% recorded once. These sequences were also reported in another study, on T cells of mothers and their children.

What was sequenced was blood. The receptors originated from a boy aged 5-17 years in good health. Both conserved end residues are part of each CDR3. A D gene is named only where the DNA matches it firmly. Clone size is not always given. Where it is, it says once, few, many or a class for expanded clones.

CDR3aa: CASSRVGANEKLFF
CDR3nt: TGTGCCAGCAGCCGAGTGGGGGCTAATGAAAAACTGTTTTTT
abundance: -
d_gene: -
v_gene: TRBV7-9
j_gene: TRBJ1-4

CDR3aa: CSARVAGRVVETQYF
CDR3nt: TGCAGTGCTAGAGTTGCGGGAAGGGTCGTGGAGACCCAGTACTTC
abundance: few
d_gene: -
v_gene: TRBV20-1
j_gene: TRBJ2-5

CDR3aa: CASSLNTGTAQETQYF
CDR3nt: TGTGCCAGCAGTTTAAACACGGGGACAGCACAAGAGACCCAGTACTTC
abundance: few
d_gene: TRBD1
v_gene: TRBV27
j_gene: TRBJ2-5

CDR3aa: CASSRTGNQEIQYF
CDR3nt: TGTGCCAGCAGTCGGACAGGGAACCAAGAGATCCAGTACTTC
abundance: few
d_gene: TRBD1
v_gene: TRBV27
j_gene: TRBJ2-5

CDR3aa: CASSLTRTSGGETQYF
CDR3nt: TGTGCCAGCAGCTTAACCCGGACTAGCGGGGGTGAGACCCAGTACTTC
abundance: few
d_gene: TRBD2
v_gene: TRBV7-3
j_gene: TRBJ2-5

CDR3aa: CASSLSREDQPQHF
CDR3nt: TGTGCCAGCAGCCTCTCAAGAGAAGATCAGCCCCAGCATTTT
abundance: -
d_gene: -
v_gene: TRBV3-1
j_gene: TRBJ1-5

CDR3aa: CASKLQGHYGYTF
CDR3nt: TGTGCCAGCAAATTACAGGGGCACTATGGCTACACCTTC
abundance: once
d_gene: TRBD1
v_gene: TRBV6-5
j_gene: TRBJ1-2

CDR3aa: CASSNPGDLTEQYF
CDR3nt: TGTGCCAGCAGCAACCCGGGGGATCTGACCGAGCAGTACTTC
abundance: few
d_gene: -
v_gene: TRBV6-6
j_gene: TRBJ2-7

CDR3aa: CTSNSARGELFF
CDR3nt: TGTACCAGCAACAGTGCTAGGGGGGAGCTGTTTTTT
abundance: few
d_gene: -
v_gene: TRBV2
j_gene: TRBJ2-2

CDR3aa: CASSSGLENEQYF
CDR3nt: TGTGCCAGCAGCTCGGGACTTGAAAACGAGCAGTACTTC
abundance: few
d_gene: -
v_gene: TRBV7-9
j_gene: TRBJ2-7

CDR3aa: CSVDALGRAALETQYF
CDR3nt: TGCAGCGTGGACGCGCTGGGCAGGGCCGCTCTGGAGACCCAGTACTTC
abundance: few
d_gene: -
v_gene: TRBV29-1
j_gene: TRBJ2-5

CDR3aa: CSALAAIGNNEQFF
CDR3nt: TGCAGCGCCTTAGCGGCCATAGGTAACAATGAGCAGTTCTTC
abundance: -
d_gene: -
v_gene: TRBV29-1
j_gene: TRBJ2-1

CDR3aa: CASSLVRERDTQYF
CDR3nt: TGTGCCAGCAGCTTAGTACGGGAACGGGATACGCAGTATTTT
abundance: few
d_gene: -
v_gene: TRBV11-2
j_gene: TRBJ2-3

CDR3aa: CASSQVLGDIYNSPLHF
CDR3nt: TGCGCCAGCAGCCAAGTTCTTGGGGACATCTATAATTCACCCCTCCACTTT
abundance: few
d_gene: -
v_gene: TRBV4-1
j_gene: TRBJ1-6

CDR3aa: CAISEPGQAETQYF
CDR3nt: TGTGCCATCAGTGAACCGGGACAGGCAGAGACCCAGTACTTC
abundance: few
d_gene: TRBD1
v_gene: TRBV10-3
j_gene: TRBJ2-5

CDR3aa: CASSQTGGNSPLHF
CDR3nt: TGTGCCAGCAGTCAGACGGGGGGCAATTCACCCCTCCACTTT
abundance: few
d_gene: -
v_gene: TRBV6-5
j_gene: TRBJ1-6

CDR3aa: CSVDRGGTGELFF
CDR3nt: TGCAGCGTAGACAGGGGCGGCACCGGGGAGCTGTTTTTT
abundance: many
d_gene: TRBD1
v_gene: TRBV29-1
j_gene: TRBJ2-2

CDR3aa: CASSDGANEQFF
CDR3nt: TGTGCCAGCAGCGACGGGGCGAATGAGCAGTTCTTC
abundance: -
d_gene: -
v_gene: TRBV7-3
j_gene: TRBJ2-1

CDR3aa: CASSLGGSIEQYF
CDR3nt: TGCGCCAGCAGCTTGGGTGGCTCGATCGAGCAGTACTTC
abundance: -
d_gene: -
v_gene: TRBV4-1
j_gene: TRBJ2-7

CDR3aa: CASSSGDRITEAFF
CDR3nt: TGTGCCAGCAGCTCAGGAGACAGGATTACTGAAGCTTTCTTT
abundance: once
d_gene: -
v_gene: TRBV7-3
j_gene: TRBJ1-1

CDR3aa: CSARAPIQGAPGEQYF
CDR3nt: TGCAGTGCTAGAGCCCCCATACAGGGGGCGCCGGGCGAGCAGTACTTC
abundance: few
d_gene: TRBD1
v_gene: TRBV20-1
j_gene: TRBJ2-7

CDR3aa: CASSGGAPYEQYF
CDR3nt: TGCGCCAGCAGCGGGGGAGCCCCCTACGAGCAGTACTTC
abundance: few
d_gene: -
v_gene: TRBV5-1
j_gene: TRBJ2-7

CDR3aa: CASSGFPYEQYF
CDR3nt: TGTGCCAGCAGCGGATTCCCCTACGAGCAGTACTTC
abundance: -
d_gene: -
v_gene: TRBV6-4
j_gene: TRBJ2-7

CDR3aa: CASGNGEPTEAFF
CDR3nt: TGTGCCAGCGGGAACGGGGAGCCCACTGAAGCTTTCTTT
abundance: few
d_gene: -
v_gene: TRBV7-9
j_gene: TRBJ1-1

CDR3aa: CASRRSGGTEAFF
CDR3nt: TGTGCCAGCCGACGCAGCGGGGGCACTGAAGCTTTCTTT
abundance: few
d_gene: -
v_gene: TRBV6-5
j_gene: TRBJ1-1

CDR3aa: CASSFRGPTGEPFF
CDR3nt: TGTGCCAGCAGCTTCAGGGGCCCCACCGGGGAGCCGTTTTTT
abundance: few
d_gene: -
v_gene: TRBV7-9
j_gene: TRBJ2-2

CDR3aa: CASSGTSGGSQYF
CDR3nt: TGTGCCAGCAGTGGAACTAGCGGGGGGTCGCAGTACTTC
abundance: -
d_gene: TRBD2
v_gene: TRBV12-3/TRBV12-4
j_gene: TRBJ2-7

CDR3aa: CASSFEGQYSYEQYF
CDR3nt: TGCGCCAGCAGCTTCGAGGGACAGTACTCCTACGAGCAGTACTTC
abundance: -
d_gene: TRBD1
v_gene: TRBV5-1
j_gene: TRBJ2-7

CDR3aa: CASSSRPRMGELFF
CDR3nt: TGTGCCAGCAGTTCCAGACCCCGAATGGGGGAGCTGTTTTTT
abundance: -
d_gene: -
v_gene: TRBV6-2/TRBV6-3
j_gene: TRBJ2-2

CDR3aa: CASSPSRDQLGHEKLFF
CDR3nt: TGTGCCAGCAGCCCCTCACGGGACCAGCTAGGGCATGAAAAACTGTTTTTT
abundance: -
d_gene: -
v_gene: TRBV7-6
j_gene: TRBJ1-4

CDR3aa: CASSFRSVFSGNTIYF
CDR3nt: TGTGCCAGCAGCTTCAGATCGGTCTTCTCTGGAAACACCATATATTTT
abundance: few
d_gene: -
v_gene: TRBV7-3
j_gene: TRBJ1-3